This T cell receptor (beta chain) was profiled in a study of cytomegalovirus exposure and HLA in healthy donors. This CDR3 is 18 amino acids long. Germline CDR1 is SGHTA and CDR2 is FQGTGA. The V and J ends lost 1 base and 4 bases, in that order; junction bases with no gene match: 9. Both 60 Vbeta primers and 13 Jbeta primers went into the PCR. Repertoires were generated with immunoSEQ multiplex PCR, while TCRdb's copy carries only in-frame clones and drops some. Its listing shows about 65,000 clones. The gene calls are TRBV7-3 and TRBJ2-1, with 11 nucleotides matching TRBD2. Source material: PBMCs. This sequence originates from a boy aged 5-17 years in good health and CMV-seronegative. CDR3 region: CASSLIPGGLAAYNEQFF. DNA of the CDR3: TGTGCCAGCAGCTTAATCCCCGGGGGACTAGCGGCATACAATGAGCAGTTCTTC.